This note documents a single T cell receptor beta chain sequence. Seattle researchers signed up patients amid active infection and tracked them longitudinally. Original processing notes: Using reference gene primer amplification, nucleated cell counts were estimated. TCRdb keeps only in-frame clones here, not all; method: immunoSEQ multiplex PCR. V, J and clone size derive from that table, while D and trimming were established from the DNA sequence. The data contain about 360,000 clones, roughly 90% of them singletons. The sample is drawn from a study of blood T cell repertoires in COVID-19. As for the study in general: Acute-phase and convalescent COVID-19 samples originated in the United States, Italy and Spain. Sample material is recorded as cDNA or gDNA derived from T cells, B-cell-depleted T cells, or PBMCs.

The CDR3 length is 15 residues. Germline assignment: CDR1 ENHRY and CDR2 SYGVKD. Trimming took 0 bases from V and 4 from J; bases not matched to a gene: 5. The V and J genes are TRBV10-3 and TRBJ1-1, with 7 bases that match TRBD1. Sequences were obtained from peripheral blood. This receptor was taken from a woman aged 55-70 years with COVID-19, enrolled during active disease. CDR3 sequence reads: CAISESDRVGTEAFF. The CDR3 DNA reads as TGTGCCATCAGTGAGTCAGACAGGGTGGGCACTGAAGCTTTCTTT.